This T cell receptor beta chain comes out of a study of beta chain features in type 1 diabetes. Findings and caveats of the study: In every one of the four CD4+ subsets, TCRB CDR3s were moderately but significantly shorter in Type 1 diabetes patients.

Expressed TCRB transcripts were sequenced, since all the RNA that had been isolated was reverse transcribed. Sequencing used immunoSEQ multiplex PCR; TCRdb keeps in-frame clones, though not all of them. This repertoire shows some 370,000 clones, roughly 9.8% found once; its top ten account for approximately 0.55%. V lost 0 bases and J 5 bases, leaving 3 bases between the germline ends. Germline-derived CDR1 and CDR2 are SGHRS and YFSETQ. There are 13 residues in the CDR3. A few counts support this clone. The target antigen is unknown. The identical CDR3 is also encoded by other nucleotide sequences in the sample.

The sample comprised central memory CD4+ T cells from blood. The TCR was taken from a man aged 25-40 years with type 1 diabetes. J is TRBJ1-6 and V is TRBV5-1; D unresolved. The DNA for the CDR3 is TGCGCCAGCAGCTTGGGGGATAATTCACCCCTCCACTTT. Amino acids: CASSLGDNSPLHF.